This entry lists 8 T cell receptor beta chains sequenced from one sample in a study of blood T cell repertoires in COVID-19. TCRdb's copy holds only in-frame clones and misses some; the assay was immunoSEQ multiplex PCR. Counted here are about 240,000 clones, roughly 86% occurring once; the ten biggest clones make up approximately 6.8%. The source material was peripheral blood. The origin of the receptors is a woman in her seventies with active or convalescent COVID-19.

The V gene is TRBV3-1 (or the pseudogene TRBV3-2), the J gene TRBJ2-1; 9 nucleotides agree with TRBD2. The CDR3 loop spans 16 amino acids. Germline V gene sequence: CDR1 LGHDT, CDR2 YNNKEL (reference sequence). J gave up 4 bases and V 5 bases, and 9 bases lay outside the gene matches. Here the CDR3 reads CASSGLAGELYNEQFF. For the CDR3, the DNA is TGTGCCAGCAGCGGTTTAGCGGGGGAATTGTACAATGAGCAGTTCTTC.

The rearrangement joins TRBV7-9 to TRBJ2-3, with no clear D. The V end lost 8 bases, the J end lost 4 bases, and 7 bases lay between the germline ends. This CDR3 is 11 amino acids long. The germline CDR1 and CDR2 sequences are SEHNR and FQNEAQ (reference sequence). The CDR3 DNA reads as TGTGCCAGCGCGAGGTCAGATACGCAGTATTTT. Translated, it gives CASARSDTQYF. Variable domain in full (rest from reference TRBV7-9 and TRBJ2-3): DTGVSQNPRHKITKRGQNVTFRCDPISEHNRLYWYRQTLGQGPEFLTYFQNEAQLEKSRLLSDRFSAERPKGSFSTLEIQRTEQGDSAMYLCASARSDTQYFGPGTRLTVL.

CDR3 nucleotides: TGTGCCAGCCACTATAGCAATCAGCCCCAGCATTTT. It is translated as CASHYSNQPQHF. This chain connects TRBV12-3 or TRBV12-4 to TRBJ1-5; unclear D gene. This CDR3 has 12 residues. Trimming stripped 8 bases from V and 0 bases from J, with 5 bases between.

This clone was recorded only once. The chain recombines TRBV6-2 or TRBV6-3 with TRBJ1-4; D call uncertain. Germline loops: CDR1 MNHEY, CDR2 SVGEGT. Trimming stripped 0 bases from V and 0 bases from J, with 11 bases between. The CDR3 consists of 17 residues. CDR3 DNA sequence: TGTGCCAGCAGTTACTCGATCGACATTGCAACTAATGAAAAACTGTTTTTT. Its protein is CASSYSIDIATNEKLFF.

V and J are TRBV9 and TRBJ1-2; TRBD1 agrees at 10 bases. The V and J ends lost 4 bases and 2 bases, in that order; junction bases with no gene match: 8. The germline CDR1 and CDR2 sequences are SGDLS and YYNGEE. This CDR3 comprises 16 residues. The CDR3 here is CASSLTTGGANYGYTF. The CDR3 region has the DNA TGTGCCAGCAGCTTGACGACAGGGGGCGCAAACTATGGCTACACCTTC.

The chain links TRBV28 to TRBJ2-4; D is perhaps TRBD1 (6 bases). V was clipped by 6 bases and J by 8 bases, with 14 bases between them. The CDR3 runs to 13 residues. Germline assignment: CDR1 MDHEN and CDR2 SYDVKM. CDR3 bases: TGTGCCAGCAGCGACGCCAGGGGTTACATTCAGTACTTC. The encoded protein is CASSDARGYIQYF.

The chain joins TRBV15 to TRBJ2-2; 8 bases match TRBD1. The V and J ends lost 0 bases and 15 bases, in that order; junction bases with no gene match: 9. The CDR3 is 14 amino acids. The germline V gene has CDR1 LNHNV and CDR2 YYDKDF (reference sequence). CDR3 protein: CATSRDRRTGRVFF. In DNA, the CDR3 is TGTGCCACCAGCAGAGATCGTAGGACAGGGAGAGTGTTTTTT. The complete variable domain, with remaining parts taken from reference TRBV15 and TRBJ2-2, reads DAMVIQNPRYQVTQFGKPVTLSCSQTLNHNVMYWYQQKSSQAPKLLFHYYDKDFNNEADTPDNFQSRRPNTSFCFLDIRSPGLGDTAMYLCATSRDRRTGRVFFGEGSRLTVL.

On this clone itself: The junction does not match germline at one end; this may be a read error. The chain carries TRBV7-7 and TRBJ1-1, with D perhaps TRBD1 (5 bases). Per the germline V gene, CDR1 is SSHAT and CDR2 is FNYEAQ (reference sequence). The CDR3 spans 15 residues. CDR3 bases: TGTGCTAGCAGCTACCCCCGCGGGGGAAACACTGAAGCTTTCTTT. Its protein product is CASSYPRGGNTEAFF.